This is a list of T cell receptor beta chains from one sample in a study of T cells in tumors after PD-1 blockade. Sequencing used immunoSEQ multiplex PCR; TCRdb keeps in-frame clones, though not all of them. The data contain about 8,200 clones, around three fifths of them singletons. The sample was tumor tissue, taken after anti-PD-1 treatment. These receptors were taken from a human donor with basal cell carcinoma. Each CDR3 is given with its conserved first and last residue. The D gene is left open where the match is weak. Clone sizes are given selectively: once, few, many, or a class where the clone is expanded.

V: TRBV7-8
J: TRBJ1-1
size: once
D: .
DNA: TGTGCCAGCAGCTTAGCTAAGGGGTTGGACACTGAAGCTTTCTTT
CDR3: CASSLAKGLDTEAFF

V: TRBV30
J: TRBJ2-6
size: .
D: .
DNA: TGTGCCTGGAGGGAGTCTGGGGCCAACGTCCTGACTTTC
CDR3: CAWRESGANVLTF

V: TRBV18
J: TRBJ2-5
size: .
D: .
DNA: TGTGCCAGCTCCAACCAAGAGACCCAGTACTTC
CDR3: CASSNQETQYF

V: TRBV29-1
J: TRBJ2-1
size: few
D: TRBD2
DNA: TGCAGCGCCGGAGCGGGGGGGCCGAATGAGCAGTTCTTC
CDR3: CSAGAGGPNEQFF

V: TRBV7-9
J: TRBJ1-6
size: .
D: .
DNA: TGTGCCAGCAGCTTAGCGCTCGGGGTCTCACCCCTCCACTTT
CDR3: CASSLALGVSPLHF

V: TRBV18
J: TRBJ1-6
size: .
D: .
DNA: TGTGCCAGCTCACCACCGGGTAGCCAAAATTCACCCCTCCACTTT
CDR3: CASSPPGSQNSPLHF

V: TRBV30
J: TRBJ2-1
size: .
D: TRBD2
DNA: TGTGCCTGGAGTCGGGCTAGCGGGGGGGCGTCCTACAATGAGCAGTTCTTC
CDR3: CAWSRASGGASYNEQFF

V: TRBV6-1
J: TRBJ2-4
size: .
D: .
DNA: TGTGCCAGCAGTGAAGAGGATGGGGGCGGCAAAAACATTCAGTACTTC
CDR3: CASSEEDGGGKNIQYF

V: TRBV29-1
J: TRBJ2-4
size: .
D: .
DNA: TGCAGCGTCGTGGAGGAGGCCAAAAACATTCAGTACTTC
CDR3: CSVVEEAKNIQYF

V: TRBV5-4
J: TRBJ2-7
size: few
D: TRBD1
DNA: TGTGCCAGCAGCTTGGGTGGACAGGACTACGAGCAGTACTTC
CDR3: CASSLGGQDYEQYF

V: TRBV10-3
J: TRBJ2-5
size: .
D: .
DNA: TGTGCCACCGGACGGCAGCAAACGGAGACCCAGTACTTC
CDR3: CATGRQQTETQYF

V: TRBV6-5
J: TRBJ1-4
size: once
D: .
DNA: TGTGCCAGCAGAAGACAGGTTGGGAATGAAAAACTGTTTTTT
CDR3: CASRRQVGNEKLFF

V: TRBV12-5
J: TRBJ1-2
size: .
D: .
DNA: TGTGCTAGTGGTTCCTCGGGGGAGGCTTCCTATGGCTACACCTTC
CDR3: CASGSSGEASYGYTF

V: TRBV7-6
J: TRBJ2-3
size: .
D: .
DNA: TGTGCCAGCAGCACCCGGGACTCAGATACGCAGTATTTT
CDR3: CASSTRDSDTQYF

V: TRBV6-5
J: TRBJ1-3
size: .
D: .
DNA: TGTGCCAGCAGCAACGGATTCTCTGGAAACACCATATATTTT
CDR3: CASSNGFSGNTIYF

V: TRBV28
J: TRBJ1-5
size: .
D: TRBD1
DNA: TGTGCCAGCAGTTTGGAAGGACAGGGAGGCAATCAGCCCCAGCATTTT
CDR3: CASSLEGQGGNQPQHF

V: TRBV2
J: TRBJ2-7
size: .
D: .
DNA: TGTGCCAGCAGTGATAGGGGCTACGAGCAGTACTTC
CDR3: CASSDRGYEQYF

V: TRBV18
J: TRBJ2-1
size: .
D: .
DNA: TGTGCCAGCTCATCCGGCACCGACAATGAGCAGTTCTTC
CDR3: CASSSGTDNEQFF

V: TRBV10-3
J: TRBJ1-2
size: few
D: TRBD1
DNA: TGTGCCATCAGTGACCTAGTAAAGGGACAGGGAAGCTATGGCTACACCTTC
CDR3: CAISDLVKGQGSYGYTF

V: TRBV30
J: TRBJ1-6
size: .
D: .
DNA: TGTGCCTGGAGGTTACAGAGCTCCTATAATTCACCCCTCCACTTT
CDR3: CAWRLQSSYNSPLHF

V: TRBV5-6
J: TRBJ2-7
size: .
D: .
DNA: TGTGCCAGCAGCTTACCGGGGGCCCGGGAGCAGTACTTC
CDR3: CASSLPGAREQYF

V: TRBV5-4
J: TRBJ2-3
size: few
D: TRBD2
DNA: TGTGCCAGCAGCACCCGGGGGGGCCGGGCAGATACGCAGTATTTT
CDR3: CASSTRGGRADTQYF

V: TRBV6-5
J: TRBJ1-1
size: few
D: .
DNA: TGTGCCAGCAGCGGACGGTCCACTGAAGCTTTCTTT
CDR3: CASSGRSTEAFF

V: TRBV19
J: TRBJ2-1
size: .
D: TRBD1
DNA: TGTGCCAGTAGTCTACAGGGGCGGAGCTCCTACAATGAGCAGTTCTTC
CDR3: CASSLQGRSSYNEQFF

V: TRBV30
J: TRBJ2-7
size: .
D: .
DNA: TGTGCCTGGAGTGTACAAGGGGCGAACGAGCAGTACTTC
CDR3: CAWSVQGANEQYF